One and the same sample provided the 9 T cell receptor beta chains below, sequenced in a study of T cell repertoires in cytomegalovirus infection. TCRdb reprocessed the reads with MiXCR, giving one entry per CDR3 protein. Altogether about 230,000 distinct CDR3 sequences are present, approximately 24% being singletons, with the ten largest covering about 20%. The sample comprised CD8+ T cells from PBMCs. The receptor set was obtained from a human donor in good health (CMV status not recorded). Some clones in this sample may be carry-over from other donors' samples.

This clonotype was detected only a few times. The gene calls are TRBV7-2 and TRBJ2-3; 10 bases align to TRBD2. Trimming took 1 base from V and 6 from J; bases not matched to a gene: 7. Germline V gene lookup returns CDR1 SGHTA and CDR2 FQGNSA. CDR3 length equals 16 residues. The CDR3 loop reads CASSLVLAGAGDTQYF. CDR3 coding DNA: TGTGCCAGCAGCTTAGTGCTAGCGGGGGCCGGGGATACGCAGTATTTT.

This clonotype has at least ten counts. The rearrangement links TRBV4-1 to TRBJ2-1, with 10 bases that match TRBD1. V trimming: 0 bases; J trimming: 6 bases; junction bases outside the gene matches: 11. Germline-derived CDR1 and CDR2 are MGHRA and YSYEKL. The CDR3 sequence is 18 residues long. The CDR3 bases are TGCGCCAGCAGCCAAGAGCGATGGGGGACAGGGGTGGTCAATGAGCAGTTCTTC. Its translation: CASSQERWGTGVVNEQFF.

This rearrangement joins TRBV6-8 to TRBJ2-2; D is perhaps TRBD1 (5 bases). The CDR3 has 17 amino acids. V dropped 6 bases and J dropped 5 bases, with 22 bases sitting between them. Germline CDR1 is MNHGY and CDR2 is SAAAGT. The CDR3 reads CASSLTPGRVVTGELFF. In DNA form, the CDR3 reads TGTGCCAGCAGCCTTACCCCCGGCAGGGTTGTGACCGGGGAGCTGTTTTTT.

This clonotype has only a few counts. V is TRBV2 and J is TRBJ2-1; either TRBD1 or TRBD2 may supply D (5 bases each). Between the trimmed V and J ends, which lost 3 bases and 12 bases, there was a span of 24 bases. This CDR3 has 16 residues. The germline V gene encodes CDR1 SNHLY and CDR2 FYNNEI. DNA of the CDR3: TGTGCCAGCAGTGACACGGGGCCAAAAGACCTCTTGGGGCAGTTCTTC. Translated, it gives CASSDTGPKDLLGQFF.

V and J are TRBV6-4 and TRBJ1-2; D is unresolved. From germline, CDR1 is MRHNA and CDR2 SNTAGT. The V end lost 10 bases, the J end lost 8 bases, and 17 bases lay between the germline ends. The CDR3 consists of 12 residues. This CDR3 is CATRFGLEGYTF. As DNA, the CDR3 is TGTGCCACCCGCTTTGGGTTGGAAGGCTACACCTTC.

This clonotype was recorded a few times. The CDR3 DNA is TGTGCGACTCGACAGGGCACAGATACGCAGTATTTT. It encodes CATRQGTDTQYF. V gene TRBV7-4 combines with J gene TRBJ2-3, with a possible D match to TRBD1 (6 bases). The CDR3 spans 12 residues. Germline assignment: CDR1 SGHVT and CDR2 SQSDAQ.

This clonotype was seen a handful of times. V is TRBV12-3 or TRBV12-4 and J is TRBJ2-1; 7 bases are shared with TRBD2. The CDR3 covers 15 residues. The junction had 5 bases not matched to a gene; V was cut back by 2 bases and J by 4 bases. The CDR3 DNA reads TGTGCCAGCAGTTTATTCAGCGGGGATTACAATGAGCAGTTCTTC. This translates into CASSLFSGDYNEQFF.

The chain has TRBV18 and TRBJ1-1; 9 nucleotides align to TRBD1. The CDR3 length is 17 residues. Trimming removed 0 bases from V and 2 bases from J; junction bases left unmatched: 7. Germline V lookup: CDR1 KGHSH, CDR2 LQKENI. CDR3 protein: CASSPPRQGEGNTEAFF. Written as DNA, the CDR3 is TGTGCCAGCTCACCACCGCGACAGGGGGAAGGCAACACTGAAGCTTTCTTT.

CDR3 protein: CASSFDIWEQYF. The CDR3 nucleotides are TGTGCCAGCAGCTTCGACATCTGGGAGCAGTACTTC. The chain is built from TRBV7-9 and TRBJ2-7; D gene uncertain. The CDR3 runs 12 residues. Per germline, CDR1 SEHNR and CDR2 FQNEAQ (reference sequence). Trimming removed 3 bases at V and 7 bases at J, with 10 bases between.